This T cell receptor beta chain was captured in a study of shared clonotypes between healthy human individuals. With regard to this clone: The antigen remains undetermined.

Each cell subset's genomic DNA was divided evenly among several immunoSEQ plates. Sequenced by immunoSEQ multiplex PCR; TCRdb stores in-frame clones only, minus some. The repertoire includes 760,000 or so clones, about 96% of them detected once, and over 0.2% sits in the top ten. The study, taken as a whole, reports: Generation probability values for non-shared clonotypes were lower than those for clonotypes shared by all four donors.

The naive CD8 fraction comprised CD45RO-negative cells positively selected for CCR7 and excluded terminally differentiated effector memory CD45RA+ cells. The CDR3 totals 15 residues. V lost 4 bases and J lost 0; bases outside the gene matches: 2. From germline, CDR1 is SGHVS and CDR2 FNYEAQ. The sequencing sample was made of naive CD8+ T cells sorted from blood. This clonotype originated in a man aged 25-45 years in good health. V is TRBV7-6 and J is TRBJ2-7, with TRBD2 identical over 11 bases. The CDR3 DNA follows: TGTGCCAGCAGCTCAGGGACTAGCGGCTCCTACGAGCAGTACTTC. Protein product: CASSSGTSGSYEQYF.